This passage covers 31 T cell receptor beta chains from one sample sequenced in a study of T cells in women clearing cervical HPV infection. Generated by immunoSEQ multiplex PCR, the TCRdb table keeps only in-frame clones and is missing some. The record lists some 46,000 clones, of which the ten most abundant hold 35%. The sample comprised blood buffy coat. The source is a woman between 18 and 69 years old with a cervical HPV16 infection that either progressed to CIN3+ or cleared (not recorded which).

Concerning this clone itself: Sequencing ends 3 residues short of the CDR3 end; the germline J gene provides the rest. The chain uses TRBV19 and TRBJ2-7, with TRBD1 as a possible D gene (6 bases). V lost 4 bases and J lost 2, with 9 bases in between. This CDR3 spans 13 amino acids. CDR1 and CDR2 (germline): LNHDA, SQIVND (reference sequence). The CDR3 is CASSTRQAYEQYF. CDR3 DNA, as far as it was read: TGTGCCAGTAGTACCAGACAGGCCTACGAG.

Of note for this clone: From the germline J gene comes the end of the CDR3, since the read stops 3 residues before it. J is TRBJ1-5 and V is TRBV7-2; D gene ambiguous. Germline V gene data show CDR1 as SGHTA and CDR2 as FQGNSA. The CDR3 consists of 13 residues. V gave up 4 bases and J gave up 5 bases, with 9 bases separating them. CDR3 sequence: CASSSAGHQPQHF. The CDR3 DNA, read in part, is TGTGCCAGCAGCTCAGCGGGCCATCAGCCC.

As for this clone: The read finishes 3 residues shy of the CDR3 end, and the germline J gene is used to complete it. The gene calls are TRBV7-9 and TRBJ2-1; possibly TRBD1 for D (5 bases). Deletions cut 7 bases from V and 1 base from J, with 11 bases between. CDR1 is SEHNR and CDR2 is FQNEAQ in the germline V gene (reference sequence). This CDR3 is 14 amino acids long. CDR3 sequence reads: CASTREMSYNEQFF. The covered CDR3 bases are TGTGCCAGCACCAGGGAAATGTCCTACAATGAG.

On this clone itself: The DNA ends 3 residues before the CDR3 does, and the rest of the CDR3 is filled in from the germline J gene. The genes are TRBV20-1 and TRBJ2-3; 7 bases align to TRBD2. The CDR3 runs to 14 residues. V lost 6 bases and J lost 1; bases outside the gene matches: 7. Germline assignment: CDR1 DFQATT and CDR2 SNEGSKA (reference sequence). Here the CDR3 reads CSASERGGTDTQYF. Partial CDR3 DNA: TGCAGTGCAAGTGAACGGGGGGGCACAGATACG.

As regards this clone: At the DNA level, this CDR3 is encoded by other sequences in the same sample as well. The CDR3 reads CASGKGAATNEKLFF. The part of the CDR3 DNA that was read is TGTGCCAGTGGCAAGGGGGCAGCAACTAATGAAAAA. The rearrangement uses TRBV2 and TRBJ1-4, with TRBD1 identical over 7 bases. The read terminates 3 residues ahead of where the CDR3 ends, so the germline J gene completes it. Germline lookup yields CDR1 SNHLY and CDR2 FYNNEI. This CDR3 spans 15 amino acids. V dropped 9 bases and J dropped 0; count of bases not matched to a gene: 7.

To note about this clone: The missing CDR3 end, 3 residues past where the read stops, is filled in from the germline J gene. The chain carries TRBV4-2 and TRBJ2-3; 8 bases align to TRBD2. Unmatched junction bases numbered 8, after V lost 5 bases and J lost 7 bases. Germline V CDR1 and CDR2: LGHNA, YNFKEQ. The CDR3 spans 14 residues. The sequenced part of the CDR3 DNA is TGTGCCAGCAGCGCCGGACTAGCATCGAATACG. Translated: CASSAGLASNT. The entire CDR3 protein reads CASSAGLASNTQYF.

On this clone: Coverage ceases 3 residues before the CDR3 finishes, and the germline J gene fills in the end. V and J are TRBV20-1 and TRBJ2-5; 10 bases line up with TRBD2. J was trimmed by 5 bases and V by 0 bases; bases with no gene match: 12. The V gene's germline CDR1 is DFQATT and CDR2 SNEGSKA (reference sequence). The CDR3 contains 17 residues. The sequenced part of the CDR3 DNA is TGCAGTGCTAGAGATATGTCAGCGGGAGGGCCCGGGGAGACC. Translation gives CSARDMSAGGPGET. The CDR3 in its entirety is CSARDMSAGGPGETQYF.

About this clone itself: The read halts 3 residues ahead of the CDR3 end, with the missing end drawn from the germline J gene. The rearrangement uses TRBV30 and TRBJ2-2; D uncertain. The CDR3 spans 13 residues. Per the germline V gene, CDR1 is GTSNPN and CDR2 is SVGIG (reference sequence). With 0 bases removed from V and 7 bases from J, the gap between germline ends came to 9 bases. CDR3 amino acids: CAWSVSGFGELFF. The DNA read from the CDR3 is TGTGCCTGGAGTGTATCCGGGTTCGGGGAG.

On this clone: With the read ending 3 residues before the CDR3 end, the germline J gene is used to fill in that end. The genes are TRBV18 and TRBJ2-3; 10 nucleotides line up with TRBD1. The CDR3 loop spans 16 amino acids. Germline CDR1 KGHSH, CDR2 LQKENI. The J segment lost 8 bases and the V segment lost 2 bases, leaving 10 bases of the junction unmatched. Partial CDR3 DNA: TGTGCCAGCTCACCAGCACGGGGACAGGGGTTTTCTACG. This encodes CASSPARGQGFST. The whole CDR3 protein is CASSPARGQGFSTQYF.

Concerning this clone itself: The read halts 3 residues ahead of the CDR3 end, with the missing end drawn from the germline J gene. The chain recombines TRBV20-1 with TRBJ2-2, with TRBD1 identical over 7 bases. This CDR3 is 14 amino acids long. Germline V gene lookup returns CDR1 DFQATT and CDR2 SNEGSKA (reference sequence). The CDR3 region is CSAGRDSLNSPLFF. CDR3 DNA, as far as it was read: TGCAGTGCTGGCCGGGACAGCCTTAATTCACCG.

As for this clone: Sequencing ends 3 residues short of the CDR3 end; the germline J gene provides the rest. The chain combines TRBV19 with TRBJ2-2, with TRBD1 as a possible D gene (8 bases). V shed 7 bases and J shed 7 bases, with 16 bases lying between them. CDR3 length: 14 amino acids. Germline V gene lookup returns CDR1 LNHDA and CDR2 SQIVND (reference sequence). Partial CDR3 DNA: TGTGCCAGTAAGGCACAGGGGGGGATCGGGGAG. Translated: CASKAQGGIGE. The full CDR3 is CASKAQGGIGELFF.

Concerning this clone itself: Read coverage stops 3 residues before the CDR3 terminus; the germline J gene supplies the remainder. This rearrangement joins TRBV19 to TRBJ1-1; the match to TRBD1 covers 7 bases. CDR1 is LNHDA, CDR2 SQIVND, per germline (reference sequence). The CDR3 spans 15 residues. Germline trimming cut 8 bases from V and 1 base from J; bases unmatched to any gene: 10. CDR3 residues: CASQNLGQANTEAFF. The sequenced CDR3 bases are TGTGCCAGTCAGAACCTAGGACAGGCGAACACTGAA. The whole variable domain, filled in from reference TRBV19 and TRBJ1-1, reads DGGITQSPKYLFRKEGQNVTLSCEQNLNHDAMYWYRQDPGQGLRLIYYSQIVNDFQKGDIAEGYSVSREKKESFPLTVTSAQKNPTAFYLCASQNLGQANTEAFFGQGTRLTVV.

Comment on this clone: The CDR3 goes on 3 residues after the read ends, and that part is filled in from the germline J gene. The chain couples TRBV2 to TRBJ2-7, with a weak D call TRBD2 (5 bases). This CDR3 comprises 14 residues. Per germline, CDR1 SNHLY and CDR2 FYNNEI. The ends were cut back, 8 bases at V and 5 bases at J, with 19 bases in the middle. CDR3 sequence reads: CASRPRGYPHEQYF. The CDR3 bases that were read are TGTGCCAGCCGCCCTCGCGGGTACCCGCACGAG.

As concerns this clone: Read data end 3 residues before the CDR3 end; the end is taken from the germline J gene. V is TRBV4-2 and J is TRBJ2-5; weak D call: TRBD1 (5 bases). This CDR3 has 14 residues. CDR1 is LGHNA and CDR2 is YNFKEQ in the germline V gene. Trimming left V 0 bases short and J 3 bases short, with 8 bases between. The CDR3 sequence is CASSQDGAKETQYF. CDR3 DNA, as far as it was read: TGTGCCAGCAGCCAAGATGGGGCTAAAGAGACC.

A note on this clone: The CDR3 end is not reached by the read, which stops 3 residues before it; the germline J gene fills it in. The chain employs TRBV7-6 and TRBJ1-5, with no clear D. The CDR3 spans 15 residues. Trimming shortened V by 1 base and J by 0 bases, and 7 bases separated the two germline ends. The V gene's germline CDR1 is SGHVS and CDR2 FNYEAQ. Incomplete CDR3 DNA: TGTGCCAGCAGCTTAGGATCCGGTAGCAATCAGCCC. Translating it yields CASSLGSGSNQP. The full CDR3 protein reads CASSLGSGSNQPQHF.

Concerning this clone: The read ends 3 residues shy of where the CDR3 ends; the end is completed using the germline J gene. The rearrangement joins TRBV30 to TRBJ1-6, with a possible D match to TRBD1 (6 bases). The V and J ends lost 7 bases and 0 bases respectively, with 13 bases between them. The CDR3 is 15 amino acids. Per the germline V gene, CDR1 is GTSNPN and CDR2 is SVGIG (reference sequence). The sequenced CDR3 bases are TGTGCCTCAGAACAGGGAAGCTCCTATAATTCACCC. It yields the protein CASEQGSSYNSP. The whole CDR3 protein is CASEQGSSYNSPLHF. The entire variable domain, with the rest obtained from reference TRBV30 and TRBJ1-6, is as follows: SQTIHQWPATLVQPVGSPLSLECTVEGTSNPNLYWYRQAAGRGLQLLFYSVGIGQISSEVPQNLSASRPQDRQFILSSKKLLLSDSGFYLCASEQGSSYNSPLHFGNGTRLTVT.

As regards this clone: The missing CDR3 end, 3 residues past where the read stops, is filled in from the germline J gene. V and J are TRBV6-1 and TRBJ2-7; D gene ambiguous. Deletions cut 8 bases from V and 5 bases from J, with 7 bases between. Germline loops: CDR1 MNHNS, CDR2 SASEGT. The CDR3 totals 10 residues. The CDR3 bases that were read are TGTGCCAGCGGTGGTAACGAG. This encodes CASGGNE. The complete CDR3 reads CASGGNEQYF.

About this clone: The junction departs from germline at one end; a sequencing error may be responsible. The CDR3 end is not reached by the read, which stops 3 residues before it; the germline J gene fills it in. Other DNA sequences in this specimen translate into the identical CDR3. This sequence joins TRBV7-8 and TRBJ1-2, with unresolved D. CDR1 SGHVS and CDR2 FQNEAQ come from the germline V gene. The CDR3 is made up of 15 amino acids. CDR3 DNA (partial): TGTGCCAGCAGCTTAGCACACGGGTCTAACTATGGT. This encodes CASSLAHGSNYG. The entire CDR3 sequence reads CASSLAHGSNYGYTF.

With respect to this clone: The read ends 3 residues before the CDR3 terminus; that terminus is restored from the germline J gene. The V gene is TRBV2, the J gene TRBJ2-5; D may be TRBD1 or TRBD2 (7 bases each). Trimming shortened V by 6 bases and J by 4 bases, and 12 bases separated the two germline ends. Germline V lookup: CDR1 SNHLY, CDR2 FYNNEI. The CDR3 has 13 amino acids. The CDR3 protein is CASSREGAETQYF. The sequenced part of the CDR3 DNA is TGTGCCAGCAGCAGGGAGGGGGCAGAGACC. The full variable domain, completed using reference TRBV2 and TRBJ2-5, is EPEVTQTPSHQVTQMGQEVILRCVPISNHLYFYWYRQILGQKVEFLVSFYNNEISEKSEIFDDQFSVERPDGSNFTLKIRSTKLEDSAMYFCASSREGAETQYFGPGTRLLVL.

The CDR3 spells CASSLGMSEGEQYF. Incomplete CDR3 DNA: TGTGCCAGCAGCTTAGGTATGTCGGAGGGCGAG. The chain combines TRBV7-6 with TRBJ2-7; possibly TRBD2 for D (6 bases). From the germline J gene comes the end of the CDR3, since the read stops 3 residues before it. The CDR3 totals 14 residues. Trimming removed 1 base from V and 6 bases from J, with 13 bases in between. The germline V gene encodes CDR1 SGHVS and CDR2 FNYEAQ.

Comments on this clone: The sequenced fragment ends 3 residues before the CDR3 boundary, so the rest is inferred from the germline J gene. The V gene is TRBV7-3, the J gene TRBJ1-1, with D uncertain. The CDR3 loop spans 15 amino acids. V was clipped by 0 bases and J by 1 base, with 9 bases between them. The germline CDR1 and CDR2 sequences are SGHTA and FQGTGA. CDR3 sequence: CASSLTSQRNTEAFF. The covered CDR3 bases are TGTGCCAGCAGCTTAACGTCTCAGAGGAACACTGAA.

A remark on this clone: The sequence runs out 3 residues before the end of the CDR3; the remainder is reconstructed from the germline J gene. The chain couples TRBV7-9 to TRBJ1-5; weak D call: TRBD1 (5 bases). This CDR3 has 13 residues. Per the germline V gene, CDR1 is SEHNR and CDR2 is FQNEAQ (reference sequence). Between the trimmed V and J ends, which lost 1 base and 6 bases, there was a span of 7 bases. CDR3 DNA (partial): TGTGCCAGCAGCTTAGAAGGGGCTCAGCCC. Its protein product is CASSLEGAQP. The entire CDR3 protein is CASSLEGAQPQHF.

CDR3 amino acids: CASSPGTTYDYTF. The sequenced part of the CDR3 DNA is TGTGCCAGCTCACCGGGGACAACCTACGAC. The rearrangement uses TRBV18 and TRBJ1-2, with D perhaps matching TRBD1 (6 bases). The read falls 3 residues short of the CDR3 end, and the missing part is taken from the germline J gene. The CDR3 consists of 13 residues. Germline CDR1 KGHSH, CDR2 LQKENI. Combining the CDR3 with reference TRBV18 and TRBJ1-2 gives the whole variable domain NAGVMQNPRHLVRRRGQEARLRCSPMKGHSHVYWYRQLPEEGLKFMVYLQKENIIDESGMPKERFSAEFPKEGPSILRIQQVVRGDSAAYFCASSPGTTYDYTFGSGTRLTVV.

In regard to this clone: The read halts 3 residues ahead of the CDR3 end, with the missing end drawn from the germline J gene. The chain is built from TRBV5-1 and TRBJ2-5, with 7 positions matching TRBD2. Germline V lookup: CDR1 SGHRS, CDR2 YFSETQ. CDR3 size: 16 residues. V shed 2 bases and J 1 base; nucleotides not matched to a gene: 8. CDR3 bases read: TGCGCCAGCAGCTTCGGCCCAGCGGGGCCCCAAGAGACC. Translating gives CASSFGPAGPQET. The whole CDR3 reads CASSFGPAGPQETQYF.

Comment on this clone: The read ends 3 residues before the CDR3 terminus; that terminus is restored from the germline J gene. The rearrangement joins TRBV6-1 to TRBJ2-3; 7 bases agree with TRBD2. The CDR3 loop spans 15 amino acids. Germline V lookup: CDR1 MNHNS, CDR2 SASEGT. The sequenced part of the CDR3 DNA is TGTGCCAGCAGTGCCTTAGCGGGCCACCAAGAGACG. Translating gives CASSALAGHQET. Given in full, the CDR3 is CASSALAGHQETQYF.

Concerning this clone itself: The read terminates 3 residues before the CDR3 end, so the remaining end is supplied by the germline J gene. The chain employs TRBV7-2 and TRBJ2-7; 7 nucleotides match TRBD2. The J segment lost 2 bases and the V segment lost 4 bases, leaving 5 bases of the junction unmatched. From germline, CDR1 is SGHTA and CDR2 FQGNSA. The CDR3 consists of 14 residues. CDR3 DNA, as far as it was read: TGTGCCAGCAGCTCAGGGACTATACCCTACGAG. Translated, it gives CASSSGTIPYE. The CDR3 in its entirety is CASSSGTIPYEQYF.

With regard to this clone: Read data end 3 residues before the CDR3 end; the end is taken from the germline J gene. The rearrangement joins TRBV30 to TRBJ2-3; 10 positions match TRBD1. The CDR3 spans 15 residues. Per the germline V gene, CDR1 is GTSNPN and CDR2 is SVGIG (reference sequence). The CDR3 spells CAWSLQTGGNQPQYF. The sequenced part of the CDR3 DNA is TGTGCCTGGAGCCTCCAGACAGGGGGCAATCAGCCG.

As for this clone: Read sequence stops 3 residues before the CDR3 end, and the germline J gene provides the missing end. J is TRBJ1-4 and V is TRBV19; no reliable D call. Germline V lookup: CDR1 LNHDA, CDR2 SQIVND (reference sequence). Trimming removed 8 bases at V and 4 bases at J, with 17 bases between. The CDR3 consists of 15 residues. Here the CDR3 reads CASSSAARINEKLFF. Partial CDR3 DNA: TGTGCCAGTTCATCCGCCGCCAGAATTAATGAAAAA. Full variable domain (remainder filled in from reference TRBV19 and TRBJ1-4): DGGITQSPKYLFRKEGQNVTLSCEQNLNHDAMYWYRQDPGQGLRLIYYSQIVNDFQKGDIAEGYSVSREKKESFPLTVTSAQKNPTAFYLCASSSAARINEKLFFGSGTQLSVL.

On this clone: With the read ending 3 residues before the CDR3 end, the germline J gene is used to fill in that end. V and J are TRBV20-1 and TRBJ1-6, with D maybe TRBD1 (6 bases). The V end was cut by 1 base, the J end by 6 bases, with 19 bases between. This CDR3 is 17 amino acids long. Germline loops: CDR1 DFQATT, CDR2 SNEGSKA (reference sequence). CDR3 DNA (partial): TGCAGTGCTAGAGCCTCCCAAGACAGGAGTGTTAATTCACCC. It specifies CSARASQDRSVNSP. The full CDR3 is CSARASQDRSVNSPLHF.

A word on this clone: The read ends 3 residues before the CDR3 terminus; that terminus is restored from the germline J gene. This chain links TRBV7-9 with TRBJ2-5, with D perhaps matching TRBD1 (5 bases). The CDR3 spans 13 residues. Germline V gene lookup returns CDR1 SEHNR and CDR2 FQNEAQ (reference sequence). CDR3 bases read: TGTGCCAGCAGCTTGACCTTAGGGGATACC. Encoded protein: CASSLTLGDT. The CDR3, in full, reads CASSLTLGDTQYF.

Of note for this clone: The CDR3 is cut off 3 residues early in the read; its end comes from the germline J gene. The chain employs TRBV18 and TRBJ2-3, with TRBD2 identical over 12 bases. From germline, CDR1 is KGHSH and CDR2 LQKENI. The CDR3 covers 17 residues. The ends lost 3 bases at V and 1 base at J; junction bases unmatched: 5. Incomplete CDR3 DNA: TGTGCCAGCTCACCCCTAGCGGGGGGGCCCGGCACAGATACG. This gives the protein CASSPLAGGPGTDT. The full CDR3 reads CASSPLAGGPGTDTQYF.